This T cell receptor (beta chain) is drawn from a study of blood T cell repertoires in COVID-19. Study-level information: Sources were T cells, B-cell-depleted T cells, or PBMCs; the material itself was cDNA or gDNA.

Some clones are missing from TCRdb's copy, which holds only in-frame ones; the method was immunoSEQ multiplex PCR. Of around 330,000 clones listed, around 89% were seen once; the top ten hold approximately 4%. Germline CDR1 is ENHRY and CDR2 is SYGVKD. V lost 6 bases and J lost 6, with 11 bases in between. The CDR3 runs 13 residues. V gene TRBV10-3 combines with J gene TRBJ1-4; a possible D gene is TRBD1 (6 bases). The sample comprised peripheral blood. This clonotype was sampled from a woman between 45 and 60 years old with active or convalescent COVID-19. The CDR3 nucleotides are TGTGCCATCAGGGACAGCCGGGATGAAAAACTGTTTTTT. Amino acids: CAIRDSRDEKLFF.